Shown below are 10 T cell receptor beta chains from a single sample sequenced in a study of regulatory T cells in long-lasting Graves disease. Both iRepertoire HTBI primers and Arm-PCR of CDR3 regions were used to build the TCR beta libraries. TCRdb used MiXCR to reprocess the multiplex PCR reads, holding one entry per CDR3 protein. Of about half a million distinct CDR3 sequences detected, roughly 23% appear once; the ten largest clones hold less than 15%. Specified time point: persistent/refractory GD, antithyroid drugs over 5 years with positive TRAb. Isolated PBMC RNA provided the starting material for the TCR library. The sample here was peripheral blood mononuclear cells (PBMCs), taken when the disease was refractory, from a patient treated with antithyroid drugs. The receptors come from a female donor with Graves disease.

This clonotype was detected only a few times. The chain employs TRBV28 and TRBJ1-5; D not resolved. The CDR3 consists of 15 residues. V shed 2 bases and J shed 4 bases, with 12 bases lying between them. Germline CDR1 reads MDHEN; CDR2 reads SYDVKM. CDR3 nucleotide sequence: TGTGCCAGCAGTTTAGGCGAGCTAACAAATCAGCCCCAGCATTTT. Translation gives CASSLGELTNQPQHF.

This clonotype has ten or more counts. This sequence joins TRBV12-3 or TRBV12-4 and TRBJ1-1; D uncertain. The CDR3 contains 13 residues. With 2 bases removed from V and 8 bases from J, the gap between germline ends came to 12 bases. CDR3: CASSLPGLGEAFF. Written as DNA, the CDR3 is TGTGCCAGCAGTTTACCAGGCCTGGGGGAAGCTTTCTTT.

With regard to this clonotype: This may be a read error: a much more frequent sequence differs by one nucleotide. The CDR3 nucleotides are TGTGCCGGCAGTTTTATGGGGTTTGCTGGCTACACCTTC. Its protein product is CAGSFMGFAGYTF. This chain connects TRBV27 to TRBJ1-2; D remains ambiguous. Germline V CDR1 and CDR2: MNHEY, SMNVEV (reference sequence). This CDR3 spans 13 amino acids.

This clonotype was recorded a few times. Germline and junction disagree at one end, which may indicate a read error. CDR3 in DNA: TGTGCCAGCAGCCAACCCATCCGGGACGCCAAAAACATTCAGCACTTC. Amino acids: CASSQPIRDAKNIQHF. This chain joins TRBV3-1 and TRBJ2-4; D is tentatively TRBD1 or TRBD2 (5 bases each). Germline-derived CDR1 and CDR2 are LGHDT and YNNKEL (reference sequence). CDR3 size: 16 residues.

The chain has TRBV12-3 or TRBV12-4 and TRBJ2-3; 13 bases line up with TRBD2. This CDR3 is 16 amino acids long. With V trimmed by 5 bases and J by 4 bases, 6 bases remained unmatched. The CDR3 DNA reads as TGTGCCAGCAGTCATGGACTAGCGGGGGTAGCAGATACGCAGTATTTT. It is translated as CASSHGLAGVADTQYF.

This clonotype was seen only a few times. V and J are TRBV29-1 and TRBJ1-5; D call uncertain. Trimming stripped 6 bases from V and 7 bases from J, with 16 bases between. CDR3 length equals 13 residues. Germline CDR1 and CDR2: SQVTM and ANQGSEA. This CDR3 reads CSVVITVGQPQHF. CDR3 sequence (DNA): TGCAGCGTCGTGATTACAGTCGGGCAGCCCCAGCATTTT.

This rearrangement joins TRBV28 to TRBJ2-1, with D hard to call. CDR1 is MDHEN, CDR2 SYDVKM, per germline. V shed 4 bases and J shed 5 bases, with 6 bases lying between them. CDR3 size: 12 residues. The CDR3 is CASSSTNNEQFF. The CDR3 nucleotides read TGTGCCAGCAGTTCGACAAACAATGAGCAGTTCTTC.

This clonotype was detected ten times or more. V usage is TRBV27 and J usage is TRBJ1-2; D perhaps matches TRBD1 (6 bases). The CDR3 loop spans 15 amino acids. CDR1 MNHEY and CDR2 SMNVEV come from the germline V gene (reference sequence). V shed 7 bases and J shed 4 bases, with 19 bases lying between them. The CDR3 DNA sequence: TGTGCCAGCAAAGAGGGGGGGCAGGCAATCTATGGCTACACCTTC. It specifies CASKEGGQAIYGYTF.

This sequence joins TRBV19 and TRBJ2-1; TRBD1 matches at 7 bases. The V gene end was trimmed by 5 bases and the J gene end by 1 base; junction bases not matched to a gene: 5. This CDR3 spans 15 amino acids. In germline, CDR1 is LNHDA, CDR2 SQIVND (reference sequence). The CDR3 bases are TGTGCCAGTAGTCCGAGACAGGGTTCCTACAATGAGCAGTTCTTC. Its protein product is CASSPRQGSYNEQFF.

This clonotype showed up just a few times. The chain employs TRBV19 and TRBJ1-2, with D unclear. The CDR3 consists of 14 residues. V gave up 4 bases and J gave up 8 bases, with 17 bases separating them. The germline CDR1 and CDR2 sequences are LNHDA and SQIVND (reference sequence). The CDR3: CASSTQVSSDGYTF. CDR3 DNA: TGTGCCAGTAGTACTCAGGTTTCGTCTGACGGCTACACCTTC. Based on the CDR3 plus reference TRBV19 and TRBJ1-2, the full variable domain is DGGITQSPKYLFRKEGQNVTLSCEQNLNHDAMYWYRQDPGQGLRLIYYSQIVNDFQKGDIAEGYSVSREKKESFPLTVTSAQKNPTAFYLCASSTQVSSDGYTFGSGTRLTVV.